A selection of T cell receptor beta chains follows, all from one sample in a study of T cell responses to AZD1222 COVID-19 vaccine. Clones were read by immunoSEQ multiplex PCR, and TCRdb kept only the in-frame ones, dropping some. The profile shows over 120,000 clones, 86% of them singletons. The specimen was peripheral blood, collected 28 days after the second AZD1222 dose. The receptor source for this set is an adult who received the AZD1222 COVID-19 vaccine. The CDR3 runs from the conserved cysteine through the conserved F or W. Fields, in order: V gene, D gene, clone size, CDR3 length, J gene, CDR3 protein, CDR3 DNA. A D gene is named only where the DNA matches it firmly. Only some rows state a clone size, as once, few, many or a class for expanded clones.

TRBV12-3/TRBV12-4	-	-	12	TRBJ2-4	CASSPSTDIQYF	TGTGCCAGCAGCCCCAGTACAGACATTCAGTACTTC
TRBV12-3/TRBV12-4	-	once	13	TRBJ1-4	CASSWQPNEKLFF	TGTGCCAGCAGTTGGCAGCCAAATGAAAAACTGTTTTTT
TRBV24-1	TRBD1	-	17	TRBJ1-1	CATSDLAYGTVNTEAFF	TGTGCCACCAGTGATTTGGCCTACGGGACAGTCAACACTGAAGCTTTCTTT
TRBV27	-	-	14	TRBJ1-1	CASSYGNMNTEAFF	TGTGCCAGCAGTTACGGGAACATGAACACTGAAGCTTTCTTT
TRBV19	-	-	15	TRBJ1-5	CASTSGRAVNQPQHF	TGTGCCAGTACCTCCGGCAGGGCGGTCAATCAGCCCCAGCATTTT
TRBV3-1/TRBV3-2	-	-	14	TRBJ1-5	CASSQKADMKPQHF	TGTGCCAGCAGCCAGAAGGCGGACATGAAGCCCCAGCATTTT
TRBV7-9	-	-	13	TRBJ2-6	CASSYPGANVLTF	TGTGCCAGCAGCTACCCTGGGGCCAACGTCCTGACTTTC
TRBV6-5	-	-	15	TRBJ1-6	CATSVVSVDSSPLHF	TGTGCCACCTCCGTTGTCTCGGTCGACAGTTCACCCCTCCACTTT
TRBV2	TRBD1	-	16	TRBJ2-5	CASSEALQGFRETQYF	TGTGCCAGCAGTGAAGCCCTACAGGGGTTTCGGGAGACCCAGTACTTC
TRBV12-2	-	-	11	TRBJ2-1	CASRFQREQFF	TGTGCAAGTCGCTTCCAACGAGAGCAGTTCTTC
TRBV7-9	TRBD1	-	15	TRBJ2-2	CASSPGTENTGELFF	TGTGCCAGCAGCCCCGGGACAGAGAACACCGGGGAGCTGTTTTTT
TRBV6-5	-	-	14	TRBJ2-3	CASSEGLPQRTQYF	TGTGCCAGCAGCGAGGGGCTACCTCAGCGGACGCAGTATTTT
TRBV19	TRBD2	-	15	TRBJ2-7	CASSPLAGGAYEQYF	TGTGCCAGTAGTCCTCTAGCGGGAGGGGCCTACGAGCAGTACTTC
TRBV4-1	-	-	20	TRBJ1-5	CASSQESQGPNPYSNQPQHF	TGCGCCAGCAGCCAAGAGAGCCAGGGACCCAACCCCTATAGCAATCAGCCCCAGCATTTT
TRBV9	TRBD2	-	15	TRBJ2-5	CASSLRTSAWETQYF	TGTGCCAGCAGCCTCAGGACTAGCGCGTGGGAGACCCAGTACTTC
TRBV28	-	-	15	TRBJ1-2	CASEMGTASNYGYTF	TGTGCCAGCGAGATGGGGACCGCTTCTAACTATGGCTACACCTTC
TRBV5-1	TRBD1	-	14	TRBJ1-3	CASSDRGYGNTIYF	TGCGCCAGCAGTGACAGGGGCTACGGAAACACCATATATTTT
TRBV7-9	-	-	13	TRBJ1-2	CASSLTDNYGYTF	TGTGCCAGCAGCTTGACGGACAACTATGGCTACACCTTC
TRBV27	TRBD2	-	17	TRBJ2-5	CASSSLAAGGPRETQYF	TGTGCCAGCTCCTCCTTAGCAGCGGGGGGGCCGCGAGAGACCCAGTACTTC
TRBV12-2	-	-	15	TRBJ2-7	CASRLFVWCSYEQYF	TGTGCAAGTCGCTTATTCGTATGGTGTAGCTACGAGCAGTACTTC
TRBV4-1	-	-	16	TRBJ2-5	CASSQDSHGWQETQYF	TGCGCCAGCAGCCAAGACTCCCATGGGTGGCAGGAGACCCAGTACTTC
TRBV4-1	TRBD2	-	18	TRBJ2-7	CASSLIPGLAAVPYEQYF	TGCGCCAGCAGCTTAATCCCGGGACTAGCGGCCGTGCCCTACGAGCAGTACTTC
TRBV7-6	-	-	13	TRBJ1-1	CASSLTVNTEAFF	TGTGCCAGCAGCTTAACAGTGAACACTGAAGCTTTCTTT
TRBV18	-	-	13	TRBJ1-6	CASSPEGSTPLHF	TGTGCCAGCTCACCGGAAGGGTCCACACCCCTCCACTTT
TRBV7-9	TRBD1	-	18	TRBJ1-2	CASSLALGTGSAPGGYTF	TGTGCCAGCAGCTTAGCGCTGGGGACAGGCTCTGCTCCTGGTGGCTACACCTTC